A selection of T cell receptor beta chains follows, all from one sample in a study of T cells in Graves' hyperthyroidism and ophthalmopathy. Via MiXCR, TCRdb re-called the multiplex PCR reads, giving one row per CDR3 protein. The table shows about 160,000 distinct CDR3 sequences, with about 9% occurring only once. The sequenced sample was blood. The receptors come from a woman younger than 35 with Graves' hyperthyroidism that later progressed to Graves' ophthalmopathy. CDR3s include the opening cysteine and the closing phenylalanine or tryptophan. A D gene is named only where the DNA matches it firmly. Not all rows give a size; the values are once, few, many and, for expanded clones, a class.

. TRBJ1-3 TRBV10-3 many 15 CAIRNWAGTGNTIYF TGTGCCATCAGGAACTGGGCAGGGACTGGAAACACCATATATTTT
TRBD1 TRBJ1-4 TRBV20-1 . 16 CSARVSPGQGYEKLFF TGCAGTGCTAGAGTTTCCCCGGGACAGGGCTATGAAAAACTGTTTTTT
TRBD1 TRBJ2-7 TRBV11-2 many 15 CASSLADRGSYEQYF TGTGCCAGCAGCTTAGCAGACAGGGGCTCCTACGAGCAGTACTTC
. TRBJ2-2 TRBV28 . 17 CASSFYAPGRDTGELFF TGTGCCAGCAGTTTTTACGCGCCGGGGCGGGACACCGGGGAGCTGTTTTTT
TRBD1 TRBJ2-7 TRBV4-1 many 17 CASSRTPTGTEAYEQYF TGCGCCAGCAGCCGAACTCCAACTGGGACAGAGGCTTACGAGCAGTACTTC
TRBD2 TRBJ2-1 TRBV13 many 16 CASSLGLSGRGNEQFF TGTGCCAGCAGCTTAGGCCTTAGCGGGAGGGGTAATGAGCAGTTCTTC
TRBD2 TRBJ2-1 TRBV7-3 many 15 CASSLTAGGHLEQFF TGTGCCAGCAGCTTAACGGCGGGAGGGCACCTTGAGCAGTTCTTC
. TRBJ1-6 TRBV3-1 many 15 CASSHEGLLNSPLHF TGTGCCAGCAGCCATGAGGGCCTACTGAATTCACCCCTCCACTTT
TRBD2 TRBJ2-5 TRBV6-1 many 17 CASSRGLGLAGQETQYF TGTGCCAGCAGTCGAGGTTTAGGACTAGCGGGACAAGAGACCCAGTACTTC
TRBD2 TRBJ2-1 TRBV9 . 15 CASSVGASGDNEQFF TGTGCCAGCAGCGTAGGGGCTAGCGGGGACAATGAGCAGTTCTTC
. TRBJ2-1 TRBV20-1 many 15 CSARRLAGQYNEQFF TGCAGTGCTAGACGGCTAGCCGGACAGTACAATGAGCAGTTCTTC
TRBD1 TRBJ2-7 TRBV11-3 many 14 CASNPTGEAYEQYF TGTGCCAGCAACCCGACAGGGGAGGCATACGAGCAGTACTTC
. TRBJ1-3 TRBV2 many 14 CASSVDFSGNTIYF TGTGCCAGCAGTGTCGACTTCTCTGGAAACACCATATATTTT
. TRBJ2-7 TRBV7-9 many 16 CASSPDVRHVSYEQYF TGTGCCAGCAGCCCCGACGTACGACACGTCTCCTACGAGCAGTACTTC
. TRBJ2-3 TRBV30 few 17 CAWSVKFGQGRTDTQYF TGTGCCTGGAGTGTAAAGTTTGGGCAGGGCCGCACAGATACGCAGTATTTT
TRBD2 TRBJ2-3 TRBV28 many 16 CASSWGLAEPTDTQYF TGTGCCAGCAGCTGGGGACTAGCGGAGCCCACAGATACGCAGTATTTT
TRBD2 TRBJ2-5 TRBV7-9 many 16 CASSLGTSGILETQYF TGTGCCAGCAGCTTGGGGACTAGCGGGATCCTAGAGACCCAGTACTTC
. TRBJ2-2 TRBV7-9 many 15 CASSLAGGDTGELFF TGTGCCAGCAGCTTAGCTGGGGGCGACACCGGGGAGCTGTTTTTT
TRBD1 TRBJ1-5 TRBV28 many 14 CASRRTGRSQPQHF TGTGCCAGCAGAAGGACAGGGAGAAGTCAGCCCCAGCATTTT
TRBD1 TRBJ1-1 TRBV3-1 many 13 CASNQGAHTEAFF TGTGCCAGCAACCAGGGGGCGCACACTGAAGCTTTCTTT
TRBD1 TRBJ2-3 TRBV7-3 many 16 CASSLSGTGGPDTQYF TGTGCCAGCAGCTTATCCGGGACAGGGGGCCCCGATACGCAGTATTTT
TRBD1 TRBJ2-7 TRBV28 many 14 CASSGPGQNYEQYF TGTGCCAGCAGTGGTCCGGGACAGAACTACGAGCAGTACTTC
. TRBJ2-2 TRBV12-3/TRBV12-4 many 16 CASSLYSIHGTGELFF TGTGCCAGCAGTTTATACTCAATCCATGGCACCGGGGAGCTGTTTTTT
. TRBJ1-1 TRBV3-1 many 13 CASSTYRATEAFF TGTGCCAGCAGCACATACAGGGCGACTGAAGCTTTCTTT
. TRBJ2-1 TRBV12-3/TRBV12-4 many 11 CASSLKSEQFF TGTGCCAGCAGTCTCAAGAGTGAGCAGTTCTTC
. TRBJ2-1 TRBV9 few 15 CASSTVGRRNNEQFF TGTGCCAGCAGCACAGTAGGGAGAAGGAACAATGAGCAGTTCTTC
. TRBJ2-3 TRBV15 few 17 CATSFRVRTLSTDTQYF TGTGCCACCAGCTTCAGGGTCAGGACACTTAGCACAGATACGCAGTATTTT